Following are 20 T cell receptor beta chains from one sample sequenced in a study of blood T cells in healthy people across ages (dated by TCRdb to 2014 to 2015). Preparation of the library involved 5' RACE. TCRdb shows the sequencer as Illumina HiSeq 2500. A second PCR of about 7 to 12 cycles was run with a J-beta primer mix and a sample-barcoded 5' primer. TCRdb itself trimmed the public reads at Q25 with fastp, ran MiXCR and retained productive beta chains. CDR3 protein duplicates are merged, each entry listing the most common genes and DNA. The sample has about 640,000 distinct CDR3 sequences on record, about 30% of them singletons. 15% to 19% of the sample is taken by the ten largest. Sequenced sample: blood. The receptors here all came from a woman of 80 years or more in good health.

This clonotype was seen a handful of times. The rearrangement joins TRBV12-3 or TRBV12-4 to TRBJ1-1; weak D call: TRBD1 (5 bases). With 1 base removed from V and 10 bases from J, the gap between germline ends came to 25 bases. The CDR3 covers 17 residues. The CDR3 bases are TGTGCCAGCAGTTTAGGGGGCAGGGCCCCCGTCCCTTCCGTAGCTTTCTTT. It translates to CASSLGGRAPVPSVAFF.

This clonotype was seen a handful of times. This may stem from a read error, because a much larger clone lies one nucleotide away. This rearrangement joins TRBV12-3 or TRBV12-4 to TRBJ1-5, with 11 bases matching TRBD1. The CDR3 has 14 residues. Here the CDR3 DNA reads TGTGCCAGCAGGGGGACAGGGGGTAATCGGCCCCAGCATTTT. Amino acid sequence: CASRGTGGNRPQHF.

This clonotype was counted many times. V usage is TRBV6-5 and J usage is TRBJ2-3; TRBD2 matches 7 bases. Trimming removed 6 bases from V and 3 bases from J; junction bases left unmatched: 3. CDR3 length equals 13 residues. Germline V gene sequence: CDR1 MNHEY, CDR2 SVGAGI. CDR3 sequence: CASRLGGTDTQYF. CDR3 in DNA: TGTGCCAGCAGACTCGGGGGGACAGATACGCAGTATTTT.

Only a few counts were recorded for this clonotype. The rearrangement joins TRBV6-1 to TRBJ1-5; no definite D call. With 2 bases removed from V and 3 bases from J, the gap between germline ends came to 2 bases. The germline V gene encodes CDR1 MNHNS and CDR2 SASEGT. The CDR3 is 12 residues long. CDR3 bases: TGTGCCAGCAGTGAACTCAATCAGCCCCAGCATTTT. Protein: CASSELNQPQHF.

This clonotype has ten or more counts. The chain is built from TRBV5-6 and TRBJ2-7, with D possibly being TRBD1 or TRBD2 (6 bases each). V dropped 2 bases and J dropped 0 bases, with 12 bases sitting between them. This CDR3 contains 15 residues. The germline gives CDR1 SGHDT, CDR2 YYEEEE. The CDR3 here is CASSFRGRSSYEQYF. The CDR3 nucleotides read TGTGCCAGCAGCTTTCGGGGGCGTAGCTCCTACGAGCAGTACTTC.

This clonotype was seen a few times. V gene TRBV6-1 combines with J gene TRBJ1-5, with 7 bases lining up with TRBD1. J lost 0 bases, V lost 7 bases, and 6 bases had no gene match. This CDR3 comprises 15 residues. From germline, CDR1 is MNHNS and CDR2 SASEGT. The CDR3 sequence is CASTGQPNSNQPQHF. The CDR3 DNA sequence: TGTGCCAGCACGGGACAGCCTAATAGCAATCAGCCCCAGCATTTT.

The table lists this clonotype with a few counts. This chain connects TRBV6-5 to TRBJ1-3, with 8 bases that match TRBD1. CDR1 is MNHEY, CDR2 SVGAGI, per germline. The CDR3 is 14 residues long. V shed 2 bases and J 4 bases; nucleotides not matched to a gene: 1. The CDR3 DNA follows: TGTGCCAGCAGTTACGACAGGGGAGGAAACACCATATATTTT. Translated: CASSYDRGGNTIYF.

V is TRBV6-4 and J is TRBJ2-3; tentatively, D is TRBD2 (6 bases). Germline lookup yields CDR1 MRHNA and CDR2 SNTAGT. Trimming pared 2 bases from V and 0 bases from J, leaving 9 bases between. The CDR3 is made up of 15 amino acids. The CDR3 region is CASSDNAGSTDTQYF. CDR3 in DNA: TGTGCCAGCAGTGACAATGCGGGAAGCACAGATACGCAGTATTTT.

In its sample, this clonotype was seen many times. V gene TRBV7-9 combines with J gene TRBJ2-7, with D possibly called TRBD1 or TRBD2 (5 bases each). Germline V gives CDR1 SEHNR, CDR2 FQNEAQ (reference sequence). The germline V and J ends were trimmed by 4 bases and 0 bases, with 16 bases remaining between them. This CDR3 region has 16 residues. The CDR3 sequence: CASSSTRAGSSYEQYF. DNA of the CDR3: TGTGCCAGCAGCTCTACCCGGGCAGGGAGCTCCTACGAGCAGTACTTC.

This clonotype was counted at least ten times. This chain uses TRBV7-9 with TRBJ1-5; 7 bases line up with TRBD1. V lost 5 bases to trimming and J lost 5 bases; unmatched junction nucleotides: 6. Per germline, CDR1 SEHNR and CDR2 FQNEAQ (reference sequence). The CDR3 runs 14 residues. The chain's CDR3 is CASSPDRVDQPQHF. CDR3 sequence (DNA): TGTGCCAGCAGCCCAGACAGGGTGGATCAGCCCCAGCATTTT.

As to this clonotype: This may be a read error, as it is one base from a much larger clone. The gene calls are TRBV5-1 and TRBJ1-4, with D perhaps matching TRBD1 (6 bases). The V gene lost 2 bases and the J gene lost 7 bases, with 15 bases spanning the gap. Germline V gene sequence: CDR1 SGHRS, CDR2 YFSETQ. This CDR3 region has 15 residues. The CDR3 sequence: CASSLQGPPSEKLFF. The CDR3, as DNA: TGCGCCAGCAGCTTACAGGGTCCTCCGAGTGAAAAACTGTTTTTT. The complete variable domain, with remaining parts taken from reference TRBV5-1 and TRBJ1-4, reads KAGVTQTPRYLIKTRGQQVTLSCSPISGHRSVSWYQQTPGQGLQFLFEYFSETQRNKGNFPGRFSGRQFSNSRSEMNVSTLELGDSALYLCASSLQGPPSEKLFFGSGTQLSVL.

This clonotype was counted a few times. A single base separates this from a much larger clone, so it may be a read error. The chain combines TRBV7-6 with TRBJ2-5; no definite D call. CDR1 is SGHVS, CDR2 FNYEAQ, per germline. The CDR3 is 15 residues long. Trimming took 2 bases from V and 11 from J, leaving 21 bases between them. This CDR3 is CASSLRPLDNDEQYF. The CDR3 DNA is TGTGCCAGCAGCTTAAGGCCTCTCGACAATGATGAGCAGTACTTC.

This clonotype was seen repeatedly, ten times or more. The chain employs TRBV3-1 and TRBJ2-1, with D perhaps matching TRBD1 (5 bases). The CDR3 contains 16 residues. Trimming shortened V by 0 bases and J by 3 bases, and 12 bases separated the two germline ends. In germline, CDR1 is LGHDT, CDR2 YNNKEL (reference sequence). CDR3 sequence: CASSQESGILYNEQFF. CDR3 nucleotide sequence: TGTGCCAGCAGCCAAGAATCAGGGATCCTCTACAATGAGCAGTTCTTC.

This clonotype was detected only once. One junction end disagrees with the germline gene, perhaps due to a read error. Written as DNA, the CDR3 is TGCGCCAGTAGCGCCGAGCCCGCAGATACGAAGTATTTT. Its translation is CASSAEPADTKYF. The V call is TRBV5-1, the J call TRBJ2-3, with D possibly matching TRBD2 (5 bases). Germline CDR1 is SGHRS and CDR2 is YFSETQ. The CDR3 length is 13 residues.

This clonotype has at least ten counts. The chain carries TRBV20-1 and TRBJ2-5; tentatively, D is TRBD1 or TRBD2 (5 bases each). Germline CDR1 and CDR2: DFQATT and SNEGSKA (reference sequence). The germline V and J ends were trimmed by 4 bases and 4 bases, with 10 bases remaining between them. CDR3 length: 12 amino acids. In DNA, the CDR3 is TGCAGTGCTATGAGGGGTCGAGAGACCCAGTACTTC. Translated: CSAMRGRETQYF.

This clonotype was counted at least ten times. The chain has TRBV24-1 and TRBJ2-1; 9 bases agree with TRBD2. V was pared by 2 bases and J by 5 bases, with 6 bases of the junction left unmatched. This CDR3 contains 16 residues. Germline loops: CDR1 KGHDR, CDR2 SFDVKD. The CDR3 sequence is CATSDYLLAGNNEQFF. Here the CDR3 DNA reads TGTGCCACCAGTGATTATTTACTAGCGGGCAACAATGAGCAGTTCTTC.

This clonotype has a handful of counts. The CDR3 here is CASTPRDSNQPQHF. In DNA, the CDR3 is TGTGCCAGCACCCCTCGGGATAGCAATCAGCCCCAGCATTTT. The V gene is TRBV2, the J gene TRBJ1-5; D is ambiguous. CDR1 SNHLY and CDR2 FYNNEI come from the germline V gene. The CDR3 spans 14 residues. Trimming took 7 bases from V and 0 from J, leaving 10 bases between them. The variable domain in full, completed from reference TRBV2 and TRBJ1-5, reads EPEVTQTPSHQVTQMGQEVILRCVPISNHLYFYWYRQILGQKVEFLVSFYNNEISEKSEIFDDQFSVERPDGSNFTLKIRSTKLEDSAMYFCASTPRDSNQPQHFGDGTRLSIL.

Only a few counts were recorded for this clonotype. A read error is possible here, since a much larger clone lies one base away. The V and J genes are TRBV6-1 and TRBJ1-2, with D tentatively TRBD1 (5 bases). Per germline, CDR1 MNHNS and CDR2 SASEGT. V was shortened by 6 bases and J by 4 bases, with 12 bases between the two germline ends. The CDR3 sequence is 13 residues long. CDR3 sequence reads: CASRGDLGYGYTF. The CDR3 bases are TGTGCCAGCAGGGGGGATCTGGGCTATGGCTACACCTTC.

This clonotype was seen a single time. A single base separates this from a much larger clone, so it may be a read error. This rearrangement joins TRBV6-2 or TRBV6-3 to TRBJ1-2; D not resolved. CDR1 and CDR2 from the germline V gene are MNHEY and SVGEGT. The CDR3 has 16 amino acids. CDR3: CASSYSRRLFSYSYTF. The DNA for the CDR3 is TGTGCCAGCAGTTATTCGCGTCGCCTTTTCTCCTATAGCTACACCTTC.

The chain joins TRBV6-5 to TRBJ2-1; 9 bases are a match to TRBD2. J gave up 10 bases and V 1 base, and 11 bases lay outside the gene matches. The CDR3 is made up of 16 amino acids. Germline values: CDR1 MNHEY, CDR2 SVGAGI. The CDR3 bases are TGTGCCAGCAGTTACTTGGCTAGCGGGAATGTAGCGGAGCAGTTCTTC. It translates to CASSYLASGNVAEQFF.